The sequence of this TCR beta chain was determined in a study of T cell responses to AZD1222 COVID-19 vaccine. Here immunoSEQ multiplex PCR was the method, and the copy in TCRdb shows in-frame clones only, minus some. The table lists some 100,000 clones, 85% to 90% of them singletons. A note on this clone: Antigen unknown.

Study findings and constraints: Spike-specific TCR breadth and depth were elevated following two AZD1222 doses.

Germline CDR1 reads LNHDA; CDR2 reads SQIVND (reference sequence). This CDR3 spans 15 amino acids. V was pared by 8 bases and J by 4 bases, with 12 bases of the junction left unmatched. Sequencing was performed on peripheral blood, taken on day 0 of AZD1222 vaccination. The chain links TRBV19 to TRBJ1-2; 8 bases map to TRBD1. This clonotype originated in an adult in good health. The CDR3 reads CASDTPPTGGYGYTF. The CDR3 DNA reads as TGTGCCAGTGACACCCCTCCTACAGGGGGCTATGGCTACACCTTC.